Listed below are T cell receptor beta chains from one sample, sequenced in a study of a mutant IDH1 vaccine in newly diagnosed glioma. The assay was immunoSEQ multiplex PCR, and TCRdb's table has in-frame clones only and misses some. The table includes tens of thousands of clones, around three quarters detected once. These TCRs' antigens remain unknown. Sequencing used PBMCs, obtained from a glioma patient whose treatment included an IDH1 peptide vaccine. These receptors were taken from a middle-aged woman with glioma. Some clones in this sample may be carry-over from other donors' samples. Each CDR3 is given with its conserved first and last residue. Fields, in order: J gene, V gene, CDR3 protein.

>TRBJ2-1|TRBV29-1
CSASYANEQFF
>TRBJ2-1|TRBV30
CACNSPGGRNNEQFF
>TRBJ2-3|TRBV5-4
CASSRGITAGNTDTQYF
>TRBJ1-4|TRBV19
CASSTTGTDEKLFF
>TRBJ2-1|TRBV4-3
CASSHRTGSDEQFF
>TRBJ1-4|TRBV29-1
CSVDIEGFSGKLFF
>TRBJ2-2|TRBV30
CAWQGSSTGELFF
>TRBJ2-7|TRBV7-6
CASSLFLDRGRDYEQYF
>TRBJ2-7|TRBV4-3
CASSQDHIAGEQYF
>TRBJ1-1|TRBV5-1
CASSAQGPGSTEAFF
>TRBJ2-7|TRBV29-1
CSVETGFSPRPYEQYF
>TRBJ1-5|TRBV19
CASTLRGNQPQHF
>TRBJ2-1|TRBV4-1
CASSPGAGGPYNEQFF
>TRBJ2-7|TRBV5-1
CASSLGGKGGSYEQYF
>TRBJ1-2|TRBV30
CAWGGGQGYGYTF
>TRBJ2-7|TRBV10-3
CASLGASSYEQYF
>TRBJ2-7|TRBV9
CASSVSSGGDYEQYF
>TRBJ2-3|TRBV9
CASSPRTSGGLPPDTQYF
>TRBJ1-3|TRBV5-6
CASSLGAGSVNTIYF
>TRBJ1-6|TRBV7-9
CASSYDRWGSPLHF
>TRBJ1-1|TRBV7-9
CASSLAGRGVGTEAFF
>TRBJ2-2|TRBV2
CASSEIPGPNTGELFF
>TRBJ2-2|TRBV5-1
CASSGLPSTGELFF
>TRBJ2-1|TRBV2
CATGPNEQFF
>TRBJ2-3|TRBV5-6
CASSGQGRTDTQYF
>TRBJ1-1|TRBV6-5
CASSSDWSGNTEAFF
>TRBJ1-1|TRBV29-1
CSFSGQGNTEAFF
>TRBJ1-2|TRBV6-5
CASSYGQGAWGYTF
>TRBJ2-2|TRBV4-2
CASGQEYKREYTGEPFF
>TRBJ1-1|TRBV7-2
CASSFRVRNTEAFF
>TRBJ2-2|TRBV30
CAWNQWGATGELFF
>TRBJ2-7|TRBV4-2
CASSQNPLGSYEQYF
>TRBJ1-1|TRBV29-1
CSVHRLNTEAFF
>TRBJ2-7|TRBV19
CASKTSGTGGYEQYF
>TRBJ1-1|TRBV30
CAWNHRGTEAFF
>TRBJ2-7|TRBV12-5
CASGWRRPGLAGGRSSYEQYF
>TRBJ1-4|TRBV4-3
CASSQATGQGIEKLFF
>TRBJ2-1|TRBV9
CASSGRDRVYNEQFF
>TRBJ2-3|TRBV6-4
CASSDKLAGGPDTQYF
>TRBJ2-3|TRBV2
CASSADRVVDTQYF
>TRBJ1-1|TRBV7-3
CASSSGSNTEAFF
>TRBJ2-5|TRBV14
CASSQDFGLQETQYF
>TRBJ1-4|TRBV6-5
CASRNGRVSEKLFF
>TRBJ1-1|TRBV5-4
CASRPTGNTEAFF
>TRBJ1-2|TRBV11-2
CASSLGRASGYTF
>TRBJ1-3|TRBV14
CASSPTRGKGNTIYF
>TRBJ2-7|TRBV10-1
CASGRPRISSYEQYF
>TRBJ2-5|TRBV7-8
CASSPGTSLGETQYF
>TRBJ1-5|TRBV19
CASSIAGGGQPQHF
>TRBJ1-1|TRBV6-5
CASSYRANTEAFF
>TRBJ1-5|TRBV19
CASSKGRDQPQHF
>TRBJ2-2|TRBV2
CATQGVDTGELFF
>TRBJ1-2|TRBV7-2
CASSPRRHNYGYTF